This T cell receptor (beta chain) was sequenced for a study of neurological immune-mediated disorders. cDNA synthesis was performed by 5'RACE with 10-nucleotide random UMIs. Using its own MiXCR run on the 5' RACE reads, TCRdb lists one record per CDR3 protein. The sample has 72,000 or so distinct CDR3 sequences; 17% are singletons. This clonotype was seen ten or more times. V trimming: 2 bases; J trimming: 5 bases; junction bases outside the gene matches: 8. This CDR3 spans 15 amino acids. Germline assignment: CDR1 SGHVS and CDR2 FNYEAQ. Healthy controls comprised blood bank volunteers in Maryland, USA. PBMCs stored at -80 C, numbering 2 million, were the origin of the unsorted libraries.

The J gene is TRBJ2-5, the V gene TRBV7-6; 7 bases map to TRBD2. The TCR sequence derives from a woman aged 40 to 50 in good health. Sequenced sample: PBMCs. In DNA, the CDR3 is TGTGCCAGCAGCTTAACTAGCGCCCAAACCGAGACCCAGTACTTC. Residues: CASSLTSAQTETQYF.